The rows below give T cell receptor beta chains drawn from one sample of a study of identical twins. TCRdb re-called the 5' RACE reads through MiXCR, storing one row per CDR3 protein. Among 250,000 to 350,000 distinct CDR3 sequences listed, around 8.8% were seen once. These data were likewise used in another study, on yellow fever vaccine responses in identical twins.

Sample: memory (CD45RO+) T cells sorted from blood. These receptors came from a woman aged 18-29 years in good health. CDR3s include the opening cysteine and the closing phenylalanine or tryptophan. The D gene is left open where the match is weak. Clone size is not always given. Where it is, it says once, few, many or a class for expanded clones.

TRBV28	many	TRBJ1-4	-	CASSLPVGAREKLFF	TGTGCCAGCAGTCTCCCCGTGGGCGCGCGGGAAAAACTGTTTTTT
TRBV6-2/TRBV6-3	-	TRBJ2-7	-	CASSYSRGQNYEQYF	TGTGCCAGCAGTTACTCGAGAGGACAAAACTACGAGCAGTACTTC
TRBV7-7	-	TRBJ2-5	-	CASSSGSPPGETQYF	TGTGCCAGCAGCTCGGGGAGTCCCCCAGGAGAGACCCAGTACTTC
TRBV6-5	many	TRBJ1-6	-	CASSYSAWAGSTSPLHF	TGTGCCAGCAGTTACTCGGCGTGGGCAGGGAGTACTTCACCCCTCCACTTT
TRBV28	few	TRBJ2-3	-	CASISGSGNRDTQYF	TGTGCCAGCATTTCTGGTTCAGGGAATAGGGATACGCAGTATTTT
TRBV6-1	few	TRBJ1-1	-	CASLRGMAEAFF	TGTGCCAGCCTTCGGGGTATGGCTGAAGCTTTCTTT
TRBV7-2	many	TRBJ1-5	-	CASRGGASNQPQHF	TGTGCCAGCAGGGGGGGGGCTAGCAATCAGCCCCAGCATTTT
TRBV5-1	-	TRBJ2-2	-	CASSKRRGSNTGELFF	TGCGCCAGCAGCAAGCGACGGGGATCGAACACCGGGGAGCTGTTTTTT
TRBV6-4	-	TRBJ2-2	-	CASSVEEGTGELFF	TGTGCCAGCAGTGTCGAGGAAGGGACCGGGGAGCTGTTTTTT
TRBV3-1	-	TRBJ2-3	TRBD2	CASTQGQGLAGSTDTQYF	TGTGCCAGCACCCAAGGGCAGGGACTAGCGGGGAGCACAGATACGCAGTATTTT
TRBV20-1	-	TRBJ2-5	-	CSARDPGGMQETQYF	TGCAGTGCTAGAGATCCTGGCGGGATGCAAGAGACCCAGTACTTC
TRBV5-4	-	TRBJ2-7	-	CASSLSQGTAYEQYF	TGTGCCAGCAGCTTGAGTCAGGGAACTGCCTACGAGCAGTACTTC
TRBV25-1	few	TRBJ2-5	TRBD1	CASSEGQGEILQETQYF	TGTGCCAGCAGTGAAGGACAGGGCGAAATCCTCCAAGAGACCCAGTACTTC
TRBV28	many	TRBJ2-7	TRBD2	CASTLAGAIHEQYF	TGTGCCAGCACCCTAGCGGGAGCTATTCACGAGCAGTACTTC
TRBV25-1	-	TRBJ1-5	TRBD1	CASSEQGASQPQHF	TGTGCCAGCAGTGAACAGGGGGCAAGTCAGCCCCAGCATTTT
TRBV6-6	many	TRBJ1-3	-	CASSSDGNTIYF	TGTGCCAGCAGTTCCGATGGAAACACCATATATTTT
TRBV9	many	TRBJ2-3	-	CASSAAEHLTDTQYF	TGTGCCAGCAGCGCAGCGGAACATCTCACAGATACGCAGTATTTT
TRBV29-1	many	TRBJ2-5	-	CSVDIQETQYF	TGCAGCGTTGATATCCAAGAGACCCAGTACTTC
TRBV2	-	TRBJ2-5	-	CASSEAGKKTQYF	TGTGCCAGCAGTGAAGCGGGAAAAAAGACCCAGTACTTC
TRBV20-1	many	TRBJ1-1	-	CSARGGLETEAFF	TGCAGTGCTAGGGGGGGGCTTGAGACTGAAGCTTTCTTT
TRBV25-1	many	TRBJ2-5	-	CASRRGQSKTQYF	TGTGCCAGCAGGCGGGGACAGTCCAAGACCCAGTACTTC
TRBV5-5	few	TRBJ2-4	-	CASSLTWDTNIQYF	TGTGCCAGCAGCTTAACTTGGGACACAAACATTCAGTACTTC
TRBV10-3	-	TRBJ2-1	TRBD2	CAISSTSGLYNEQFF	TGTGCCATCAGCTCAACTAGCGGACTATACAATGAGCAGTTCTTC
TRBV4-2	few	TRBJ2-5	TRBD2	CASSQVDGGGAFETQYF	TGTGCCAGCAGCCAAGTCGATGGCGGGGGGGCCTTCGAGACCCAGTACTTC
TRBV6-5	-	TRBJ2-1	-	CASSYSMLYNEQFF	TGTGCCAGCAGTTACTCGATGCTCTACAATGAGCAGTTCTTC
TRBV20-1	-	TRBJ2-4	-	CSAPRGRVESKNIQYF	TGCAGTGCTCCCCGCGGCAGGGTCGAGTCCAAAAACATTCAGTACTTC
TRBV5-1	many	TRBJ2-2	-	CASSFNDPGELFF	TGCGCCAGCAGCTTCAACGACCCCGGGGAGCTGTTTTTT
TRBV29-1	-	TRBJ1-2	-	CSVRGQDGYGYTF	TGCAGCGTTCGGGGTCAAGATGGCTATGGCTACACCTTC
TRBV7-2	many	TRBJ2-3	-	CASSLVPGSVDTQYF	TGTGCCAGCAGCTTAGTTCCCGGGAGCGTAGATACGCAGTATTTT
TRBV12-3/TRBV12-4	-	TRBJ2-3	-	CASSLGPGGRTDTQYF	TGTGCCAGCAGTTTGGGCCCGGGGGGCCGGACAGATACGCAGTATTTT
TRBV4-2	many	TRBJ2-1	TRBD1	CASSQELGQGVYEQFF	TGTGCCAGCAGCCAAGAGCTGGGACAGGGGGTCTATGAGCAGTTCTTC